This T cell receptor beta chain was found in a study of blood T cell repertoires in COVID-19. In the study overall: Material from acute and convalescent COVID-19 was sourced from the United States, Italy and Spain.

Germline V gene lookup returns CDR1 SGHRS and CDR2 YFSETQ. The CDR3 contains 15 residues. J gave up 5 bases and V 0 bases, and 4 bases lay outside the gene matches. Produced via immunoSEQ multiplex PCR; TCRdb's table is partial and in-frame only. The table includes around 200,000 clones, less than 90% detected once. This clone has only a few counts. Sequenced material: peripheral blood. This clonotype originated in a woman aged 50 to 65 with acute or convalescent COVID-19. V usage is TRBV5-1 and J usage is TRBJ2-5; 10 bases map to TRBD2. CDR3 protein: CASSLGLAGVETQYF. CDR3 in DNA: TGCGCCAGCAGCTTGGGCCTAGCGGGAGTCGAGACCCAGTACTTC.